This TCR beta chain was documented in a study of T cells in Graves' hyperthyroidism and ophthalmopathy. RNA transcripts provided the source from which TCR beta CDR3 regions were amplified. RT-PCR in the first round (using the HTBI primer set) targeted the TCR CDR3. MiXCR, applied by TCRdb to the multiplex PCR reads, yields one record per CDR3 protein. The sample has roughly 560,000 distinct CDR3 sequences, roughly 15% seen once. V lost 6 bases and J 1 base, leaving 10 bases between the germline ends. The CDR3 runs 13 residues. Germline CDR1 is SGHRS and CDR2 is YFSETQ. This clonotype was seen only a few times.

What was sequenced was blood. The sequence was obtained from a woman aged 40 to 49 with Graves' ophthalmopathy. The V and J genes are TRBV5-1 and TRBJ1-1; D is possibly TRBD1 (6 bases). CDR3 in DNA: TGCGCCAGCAAATGGACAGAGAACACTGAAGCTTTCTTT. Protein sequence: CASKWTENTEAFF.